This T cell receptor beta chain is drawn from a study of T cell changes during pregnancy in multiple sclerosis. Data came from immunoSEQ multiplex PCR; TCRdb stores just in-frame clones and leaves some out. The table records about 120,000 clones, about 93% of them present only once. Turning to this clone: The sample holds other DNA sequences that translate to the same CDR3.

This CDR3 comprises 14 residues. V lost 6 bases and J lost 4; bases outside the gene matches: 8. Germline V CDR1 and CDR2: SNHLY, FYNNEI. The genes are TRBV2 and TRBJ2-7, with 8 positions matching TRBD1. The source is a female donor with multiple sclerosis, enrolled in a pregnancy study. The sequencing here drew on peripheral blood, taken before pregnancy. The CDR3 protein is CASSSGTGHYEQYF. The CDR3 region has the DNA TGTGCCAGCAGCTCCGGGACAGGACATTACGAGCAGTACTTC.